Presented here are 7 T cell receptor beta chains from one specimen sequenced in a study of regulatory T cells in long-lasting Graves disease. For TCR beta, libraries came from iRepertoire HTBI primers and Arm-PCR of CDR3 regions. TCRdb re-analysed the multiplex PCR reads in MiXCR, keeping a single row per CDR3 protein. The table has hundreds of thousands of distinct CDR3 sequences, roughly 13% seen once; the top ten hold under 10%. Regarding time point: newly diagnosed GD, antithyroid drugs for less than 3 months. Construction of the TCR library relied on RNA isolated from PBMCs. The same data also went into a second study, on T cells in Graves' hyperthyroidism and ophthalmopathy.

The source was peripheral blood mononuclear cells (PBMCs), collected at new diagnosis, from a patient treated with antithyroid drugs. These receptors were collected from a man between 25 and 39 years old with Graves disease.

This clonotype was observed many times. V is TRBV2 and J is TRBJ2-5, with 7 bases lining up with TRBD1. CDR3 length equals 14 residues. CDR1 and CDR2 (germline): SNHLY, FYNNEI. V gave up 7 bases and J gave up 5 bases; unmatched junction bases: 10. CDR3 protein: CASTMTGPGETQYF. The CDR3 nucleotides read TGTGCCAGCACCATGACAGGGCCGGGGGAGACCCAGTACTTC.

This clonotype was seen only a few times. Given a much more abundant clone one base away, this may be a read error. V is TRBV12-3 or TRBV12-4 and J is TRBJ2-7; D could derive from TRBD1 or TRBD2 (5 bases each). The CDR3 length is 15 residues. The CDR3 sequence: CAGRPAGTISHEQYF. CDR3 coding DNA: TGTGCCGGCAGACCAGCCGGGACCATCTCTCACGAGCAGTACTTC.

This clonotype was found many times. The rearrangement uses TRBV6-5 and TRBJ2-1; D may be TRBD2 (6 bases). From germline, CDR1 is MNHEY and CDR2 SVGAGI. This CDR3 contains 17 residues. The V gene lost 0 bases and the J gene lost 9 bases, with 21 bases spanning the gap. The CDR3 sequence: CASSYSEPGRMGGEQFF. CDR3 bases: TGTGCCAGCAGTTACTCAGAACCGGGGCGTATGGGGGGTGAGCAGTTCTTC.

The genes are TRBV24-1 and TRBJ2-1, with 11 positions matching TRBD2. Germline V gene lookup returns CDR1 KGHDR and CDR2 SFDVKD. This CDR3 comprises 14 residues. Germline trimming cut 3 bases from V and 7 bases from J; bases unmatched to any gene: 1. CDR3 sequence reads: CATSDASGGNEQFF. DNA for the CDR3: TGTGCCACCAGTGATGCTAGCGGGGGGAATGAGCAGTTCTTC.

This clonotype was recorded many times. The genes are TRBV12-3 or TRBV12-4 and TRBJ2-3; D not resolved. V was clipped by 5 bases and J by 5 bases, with 8 bases between them. The CDR3 is 12 residues long. The DNA for the CDR3 is TGTGCCAGCAGTCTGCAACGAGATACGCAGTATTTT. Encoded protein: CASSLQRDTQYF.

This clonotype was seen a few times. V gene TRBV5-4 combines with J gene TRBJ2-3; 9 bases agree with TRBD2. V trimming: 4 bases; J trimming: 2 bases; junction bases outside the gene matches: 20. CDR1 is SGHNT, CDR2 YYREEE, per germline (reference sequence). This CDR3 comprises 20 residues. The CDR3 spells CASSRPTEGLAPAFTDTQYF. The CDR3 DNA follows: TGTGCCAGCAGCCGGCCTACGGAGGGACTAGCCCCCGCTTTCACAGATACGCAGTATTTT.

This clonotype was counted ten times or more. The V and J genes are TRBV20-1 and TRBJ1-1; 9 positions match TRBD1. Germline loops: CDR1 DFQATT, CDR2 SNEGSKA (reference sequence). With V trimmed by 1 base and J by 0 bases, 3 bases remained unmatched. The CDR3 sequence is 15 residues long. CDR3 in DNA: TGCAGTGCTAGAGGGACAGGGGCGGTGAACACTGAAGCTTTCTTT. It is translated as CSARGTGAVNTEAFF.